This T cell receptor beta chain derives from a study of response to subunit inactivated influenza vaccine. One entry per CDR3 protein results from TCRdb running MiXCR on the RT-PCR reads. Of around 760,000 distinct CDR3 sequences listed, roughly 13% are singletons. This CDR3 comprises 14 residues. Germline V CDR1 and CDR2: MRHNA, SNTAGT. V shed 0 bases and J shed 3 bases, with 8 bases lying between them. Findings and limits, study-wide: Every seasonal influenza vaccination brings in few new T cells, the authors suggested.

Of note for this clonotype: Its cognate antigen is unknown.

The source material was PBMCs from blood, sampled less than 15 days before vaccination. V and J are TRBV6-4 and TRBJ1-2; D gene uncertain. The sequence was obtained from a man in his fifties or sixties who received an inactivated influenza vaccine. The CDR3 DNA is TGTGCCAGCAGTGACTCTCCAGGCCACTATGGCTACACCTTC. Translation gives CASSDSPGHYGYTF.